These T cell receptor beta chains were read from a single sample in a study of post-analysis software for immune sequencing data. From the PCR reads, TCRdb called clonotypes with MiXCR, one entry per CDR3 protein. The data contain about half a million distinct CDR3 sequences, roughly 46% of them singletons. Sequenced input: blood. These receptors were obtained from a girl aged 10 to 17 with multiple sclerosis. Each CDR3 is given with its conserved first and last residue. D genes are given only for firm matches. Size values are once, few and many counts, or a class for expanded clones, and some rows have none.

D gene	J gene	clone size	V gene	CDR3 DNA	CDR3 protein
NA	TRBJ1-1	few	TRBV29-1	TGCAGCGTGGGGGGCCTAGCGGTCCCCGAAGCTTTCTTT	CSVGGLAVPEAFF
NA	TRBJ2-1	few	TRBV6-5	TGTGCCAGCAGCTGGGACTTGTACAATGAGCAGTTCTTC	CASSWDLYNEQFF
NA	TRBJ1-2	few	TRBV27	TGTGCCAGCAGCGCCAGGGCAGGTCTTAGAGGAGGCTACACCTTC	CASSARAGLRGGYTF
NA	TRBJ2-7	NA	TRBV20-1	TGCAGTGCAACCGGGACACACTCCTACGAGCAGTACTTC	CSATGTHSYEQYF
TRBD2	TRBJ2-5	NA	TRBV20-1	TGCAGTGCCCTGGGACTAGCGGGAGATGCGGAGACCCAGTACTTC	CSALGLAGDAETQYF
NA	TRBJ1-2	NA	TRBV3-1	TGTGCCAGCAGCCCTGGCGTGACGGGGGTCTATGGCTACACCTTC	CASSPGVTGVYGYTF
NA	TRBJ2-5	NA	TRBV10-3	TGTGCCATCAGTGAGTCGCTGGGGTGGCGAGAGACCCAGTACTTC	CAISESLGWRETQYF
TRBD1	TRBJ1-1	NA	TRBV4-2	TGTGCCAGCGGGGTAAGACAGGGGGCTGAAGACACTGAAGCTTTCTTT	CASGVRQGAEDTEAFF
NA	TRBJ2-1	many	TRBV27	TGTGCCAGCAGTTTAGGGCAGTACAATGAGCAGTTCTTC	CASSLGQYNEQFF
TRBD1	TRBJ2-3	NA	TRBV3-1	TGTGCCAGCAGCCACGGACAGGGGTCAGATACGCAGTATTTT	CASSHGQGSDTQYF
TRBD1	TRBJ1-4	NA	TRBV7-9	TGTGCCAGCAGCTTTCTGGGACAGGGACGAAATGAAAAACTGTTTTTT	CASSFLGQGRNEKLFF
TRBD2	TRBJ2-1	NA	TRBV4-1	TGCGCCAGCAGCCCTTTAGCGGGAGTGGGTGAGCAGTTCTTC	CASSPLAGVGEQFF
TRBD2	TRBJ2-1	few	TRBV20-1	TGCAGTGCTCCTAGCGGGAGTGGGGCAGACAATGAGCAGTTCTTC	CSAPSGSGADNEQFF
NA	TRBJ2-1	few	TRBV7-2	TGTGCCAGCAGCTTCGAAACCTCTGCGCAGTTCTTC	CASSFETSAQFF
NA	TRBJ2-5	NA	TRBV3-1	TGTGCCACTCAATTAGGACTAATCAAAGAGACCCAGTACTTC	CATQLGLIKETQYF
NA	TRBJ2-7	NA	TRBV4-1	TGCGCCAGCAGCTCTTGGCCCGGGTGGGACCACGAGCAGTACTTC	CASSSWPGWDHEQYF
TRBD1	TRBJ2-6	few	TRBV7-3	TGTGCCAGCAGCCTCCCGGGACAGTGGACCTCTGGGGCCAACGTCCTGACTTTC	CASSLPGQWTSGANVLTF
NA	TRBJ1-1	NA	TRBV9	TGTGCCAGCAGCGTAGATATGAGGGGGAACACTGAAGCTTTCTTT	CASSVDMRGNTEAFF
NA	TRBJ1-1	NA	TRBV6-5	TGTGCCAGCAGTTACTCCCCTTCTTCTGAAGCTTTCTTT	CASSYSPSSEAFF
NA	TRBJ2-5	once	TRBV7-9	TGTGCCAGCAGCCCCCTGCGAGGGGCGGTAAGAGAGACCCAGTACTTC	CASSPLRGAVRETQYF
NA	TRBJ1-2	NA	TRBV6-6	TGTGCCAGCAGTCCAGCGGCAAGCTATGGCTACACCTTC	CASSPAASYGYTF
NA	TRBJ1-2	NA	TRBV6-1	TGTGCCAGCAGTGACTGGGGGCTCAGCTATGGCTACACCTTC	CASSDWGLSYGYTF
TRBD2	TRBJ2-1	NA	TRBV6-2/TRBV6-3	TGTGCCAGCAGTTACCCGGGACTAGCGGGAGGGCCGATCTCGCCATACAATGAGCAGTTCTTC	CASSYPGLAGGPISPYNEQFF
NA	TRBJ2-7	NA	TRBV19	TGTGCCAGTAGTATAGGTTACGACAGATCCTACGAGCAGTACTTC	CASSIGYDRSYEQYF
NA	TRBJ2-5	NA	TRBV7-9	TGTGCCAGCAGCTTTAACACTCAAGAGACCCAGTACTTC	CASSFNTQETQYF
NA	TRBJ2-1	NA	TRBV24-1	TGTGCCACCAGTGACCGGACACAATTGTCGTTAAATGAGCAGTTCTTC	CATSDRTQLSLNEQFF
TRBD1	TRBJ2-7	NA	TRBV29-1	TGCAGCGTTGCTGATCCGGGACAGAGCTCCTACGAGCAGTACTTC	CSVADPGQSSYEQYF
NA	TRBJ2-7	few	TRBV29-1	TGCAGCGTTGGGGGAATGGAGGATCCTTTGACTATGGACGACGAGCAGTACTTC	CSVGGMEDPLTMDDEQYF
TRBD2	TRBJ2-1	few	TRBV20-1	TGCAGTGCTAAGATTATTGGACTAGCGGGGTCCTACAATGAGCAGTTCTTC	CSAKIIGLAGSYNEQFF
NA	TRBJ1-1	NA	TRBV9	TGTGCCAGCAGCGACGTGTTGGACACTGAAGCTTTCTTT	CASSDVLDTEAFF
TRBD1	TRBJ2-1	NA	TRBV12-3/TRBV12-4	TGTGCCAGCAGTCCTTTTTGGGACAGATACTACAATGAGCAGTTCTTC	CASSPFWDRYYNEQFF
NA	TRBJ2-3	NA	TRBV2	TGTGCCACCCAGCAGAGGGGGTTCTCAGATACGCAGTATTTT	CATQQRGFSDTQYF
NA	TRBJ2-3	NA	TRBV9	TGTGCCAGCAGCGCCCACAGGACCCGCACAGATACGCAGTATTTT	CASSAHRTRTDTQYF
TRBD2	TRBJ2-5	NA	TRBV20-1	TGCAGCCTCCTTCCGGGACTAGCGGGAGAAGAGCAGTACTTC	CSLLPGLAGEEQYF
NA	TRBJ1-5	NA	TRBV4-1	TGCGCCAGCAGCGCGGAGGGGGTTGGTGTAAATCAGCCCCAGCATTTT	CASSAEGVGVNQPQHF
NA	TRBJ2-5	few	TRBV15	TGTGCCACCGGCAGGGGAGAGACCCAGTACTTC	CATGRGETQYF
NA	TRBJ2-1	few	TRBV7-2	TGTGCCAGCAGCTCCCAACCGGGGGTGCAGTTCTTC	CASSSQPGVQFF
TRBD1	TRBJ1-1	few	TRBV29-1	TGCAGCTCCACAGGGGGCAAGGACACTGAAGCTTTCTTT	CSSTGGKDTEAFF
TRBD2	TRBJ2-5	NA	TRBV2	TGTGCCTGCCGCGGACTAGTGGTAGCAGAGACCCAGTACTTC	CACRGLVVAETQYF
NA	TRBJ2-1	few	TRBV7-2	TGTGCCAGCAGCTTTGTCGATGAGCAGTTCTTC	CASSFVDEQFF
TRBD1	TRBJ1-4	NA	TRBV12-3/TRBV12-4	TGTGCCAGCAGTGCATTCCCACAGGGGTCTAATGAAAAACTGTTTTTT	CASSAFPQGSNEKLFF
TRBD2	TRBJ2-5	few	TRBV7-9	TGTGCCAGCAGCATACGAGGACTAGCGGGAGTTGGAGAGACCCAGTACTTC	CASSIRGLAGVGETQYF
NA	TRBJ2-5	NA	TRBV7-2	TGTGCCAGCAGCTTAGGGGCCGGGATCCAAGAGACCCAGTACTTC	CASSLGAGIQETQYF
NA	TRBJ2-5	NA	TRBV20-1	TGCAGTGCTCGAGGAGTGTTTAAAGAGACCCAGTACTTC	CSARGVFKETQYF
NA	TRBJ2-3	NA	TRBV7-2	TGTGCCAGCAGCTTAGAGGCTCGTGGGAGGGGGCGAACAGATACGCAGTATTTT	CASSLEARGRGRTDTQYF
NA	TRBJ1-1	NA	TRBV5-1	TGCGCCAGCAGTTTTGGGACGGAGGGCACTGAAGCTTTCTTT	CASSFGTEGTEAFF
NA	TRBJ1-2	NA	TRBV27	TGTGCCAGCAGTTTACACAGATTCGGCAACTATGGCTACACCTTC	CASSLHRFGNYGYTF